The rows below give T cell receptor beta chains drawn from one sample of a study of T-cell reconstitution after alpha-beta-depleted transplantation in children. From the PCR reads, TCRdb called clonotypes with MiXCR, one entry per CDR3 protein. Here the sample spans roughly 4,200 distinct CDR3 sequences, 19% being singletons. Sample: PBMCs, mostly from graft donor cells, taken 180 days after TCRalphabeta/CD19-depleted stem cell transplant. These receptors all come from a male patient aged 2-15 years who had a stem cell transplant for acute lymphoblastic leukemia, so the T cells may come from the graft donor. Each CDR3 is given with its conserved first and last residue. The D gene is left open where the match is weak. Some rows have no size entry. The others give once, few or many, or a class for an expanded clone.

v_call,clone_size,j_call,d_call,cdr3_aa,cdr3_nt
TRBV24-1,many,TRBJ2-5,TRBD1,CATSDTRTGGSGTQYF,TGTGCCACCAGTGACACCCGGACAGGGGGCTCGGGGACCCAGTACTTC
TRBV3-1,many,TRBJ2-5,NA,CASSPLGDGRTQYF,TGTGCCAGCAGCCCATTGGGGGATGGCAGGACCCAGTACTTC
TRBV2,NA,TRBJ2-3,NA,CASSVGTADTPYF,TGTGCCAGCAGCGTCGGGACGGCAGATACGCCGTATTTT
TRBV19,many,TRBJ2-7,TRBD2,CASQSLTSGSNYEQYF,TGTGCCAGCCAGAGCCTCACTAGCGGGAGTAACTACGAGCAGTACTTC
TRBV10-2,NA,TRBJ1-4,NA,CASSKNRPHTGGEKLFF,TGCGCCAGCAGTAAAAATCGGCCACACACCGGGGGCGAAAAACTGTTTTTT
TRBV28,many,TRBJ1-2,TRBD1,CASSGAWGRGREGYTF,TGTGCCAGCAGTGGGGCTTGGGGCAGGGGGCGGGAGGGCTACACCTTC
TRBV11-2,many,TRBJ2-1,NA,CASSLAGRWDEQFF,TGTGCCAGCAGCTTAGCTGGGAGATGGGATGAGCAGTTCTTC
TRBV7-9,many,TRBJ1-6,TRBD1,CASSLAGTEDETLHF,TGTGCCAGCAGCTTAGCGGGGACAGAAGATGAAACCCTCCACTTT
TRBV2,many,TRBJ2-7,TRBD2,CASSLRTSGYEQYF,TGTGCCAGCAGCCTCCGTACTAGCGGCTACGAGCAGTACTTC
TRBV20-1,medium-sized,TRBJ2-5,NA,CSAAGAQETQYF,TGCAGTGCTGCCGGGGCTCAAGAGACCCAGTACTTC
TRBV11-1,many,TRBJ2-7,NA,CASSPQGPGPSTTYEQYF,TGTGCCAGCAGCCCCCAAGGTCCAGGGCCCTCTACTACCTACGAGCAGTACTTC
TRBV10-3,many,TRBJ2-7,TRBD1,CATWDRDDGEQYF,TGTGCCACCTGGGACAGGGATGATGGCGAGCAGTACTTC
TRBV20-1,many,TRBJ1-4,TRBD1,CSAAVAGTENEKLFF,TGCAGTGCTGCCGTAGCCGGGACAGAGAATGAAAAACTGTTTTTT
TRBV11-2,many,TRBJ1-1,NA,CASSLTGRWGDGAFF,TGTGCCAGCAGCTTAACAGGAAGGTGGGGGGATGGAGCTTTCTTT
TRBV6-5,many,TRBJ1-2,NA,CASSYGLGVGGYTF,TGTGCCAGCAGTTATGGTCTTGGGGTGGGCGGCTACACCTTC
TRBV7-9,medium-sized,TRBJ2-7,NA,CASSLSLKSYEQYF,TGTGCCAGCAGCTTAAGCCTCAAATCCTACGAGCAGTACTTC
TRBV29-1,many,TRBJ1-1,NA,CSVEEIMNTEAFF,TGCAGCGTTGAAGAGATAATGAACACTGAAGCTTTCTTT
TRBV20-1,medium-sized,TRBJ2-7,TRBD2,CSALAGAYTYEQYF,TGCAGTGCTCTAGCGGGAGCGTATACCTACGAGCAGTACTTC
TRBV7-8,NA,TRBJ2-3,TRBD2,CASSSGLAGGVSSADTQYF,TGTGCCAGCAGCTCGGGACTAGCGGGGGGAGTGTCTAGCGCAGATACGCAGTATTTT
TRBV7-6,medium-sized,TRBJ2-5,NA,CASSLAPRPGGKETQYF,TGTGCCAGCAGCTTAGCGCCCCGTCCAGGGGGGAAAGAGACCCAGTACTTC
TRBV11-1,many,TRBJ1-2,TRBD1,CASREGPGQGGTGSGYTF,TGTGCCAGCAGAGAAGGGCCTGGACAGGGGGGAACTGGGTCAGGCTACACCTTC
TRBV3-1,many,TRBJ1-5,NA,CASSQEGANQPQHF,TGTGCCAGCAGCCAAGAGGGGGCCAATCAGCCCCAGCATTTT
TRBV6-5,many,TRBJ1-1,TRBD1,CASSYSKWTGGPEAFF,TGTGCCAGCAGTTACTCGAAGTGGACAGGGGGTCCTGAAGCTTTCTTT
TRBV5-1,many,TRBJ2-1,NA,CASSDRRLNEQFF,TGCGCCAGCTCGGATAGGCGCCTCAATGAGCAGTTCTTC
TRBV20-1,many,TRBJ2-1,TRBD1,CSARDLGQGRNEQFF,TGCAGTGCTAGAGACTTGGGACAGGGGAGGAATGAGCAGTTCTTC
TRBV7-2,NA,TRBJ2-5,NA,CASSFLGAETQYF,TGTGCCAGCAGCTTCTTGGGGGCGGAGACCCAGTACTTC
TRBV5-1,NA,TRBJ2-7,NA,CASSSTGAGRGDYYEQYF,TGCGCCAGCAGCTCGACAGGGGCTGGTCGGGGGGACTACTACGAGCAGTACTTC
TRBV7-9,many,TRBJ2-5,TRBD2,CASSRISGIQETQYF,TGTGCCAGCAGCCGCATTAGCGGGATACAAGAGACCCAGTACTTC
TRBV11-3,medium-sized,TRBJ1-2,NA,CASSSPGKVDGYTF,TGTGCCAGCAGCTCCCCAGGGAAAGTTGATGGCTACACCTTC
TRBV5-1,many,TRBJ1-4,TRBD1,CASSPNDRDNEKLFF,TGCGCCAGCAGCCCAAACGACAGGGATAATGAAAAACTGTTTTTT
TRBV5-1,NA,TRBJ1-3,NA,CASSLVGIRSGNTIYF,TGCGCCAGCAGCTTGGTCGGAATTCGCTCTGGAAACACCATATATTTT
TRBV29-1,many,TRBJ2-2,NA,CSVDDAGSGELFF,TGCAGCGTTGACGATGCTGGTTCCGGGGAGCTGTTTTTT
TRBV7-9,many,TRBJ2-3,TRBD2,CASRRGTSGRKSTDTQYF,TGTGCCAGCAGACGAGGAACTAGCGGGAGGAAGAGCACAGATACGCAGTATTTT
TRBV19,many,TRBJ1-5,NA,CASSILRQPQHF,TGTGCCAGTAGTATCTTGCGTCAGCCCCAGCATTTT
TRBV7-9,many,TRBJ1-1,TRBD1,CASSSSGQGSTEAFF,TGTGCCAGCAGCTCATCCGGACAGGGGAGCACTGAAGCTTTCTTT
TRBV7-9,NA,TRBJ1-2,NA,CASSWGPTRHYGYTF,TGTGCCAGCAGCTGGGGCCCGACCCGGCACTATGGCTACACCTTC
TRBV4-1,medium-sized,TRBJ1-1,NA,CASRVGRRTEAFF,TGCGCCAGCAGGGTGGGGAGAAGGACTGAAGCTTTCTTT
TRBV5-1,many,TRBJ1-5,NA,CASSLGPNQPQHF,TGCGCCAGCAGCTTGGGACCCAATCAGCCCCAGCATTTT
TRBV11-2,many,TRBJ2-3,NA,CASSFRVLTDTQYF,TGTGCCAGCAGCTTCCGGGTACTCACAGATACGCAGTATTTT
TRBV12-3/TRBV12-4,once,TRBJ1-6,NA,CASSPWDRRDSPLHF,TGTGCCAGCAGTCCATGGGACCGCAGGGATTCACCCCTCCACTTT
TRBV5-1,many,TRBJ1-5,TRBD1,CASSLGPQGALSNQPQHF,TGCGCCAGCAGCTTGGGACCACAGGGGGCGCTTAGCAATCAGCCCCAGCATTTT
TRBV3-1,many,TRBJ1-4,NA,CASSQYDRTDEKLFF,TGTGCCAGCAGCCAATATGATCGGACAGATGAAAAACTGTTTTTT
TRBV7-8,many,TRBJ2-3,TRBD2,CASSLVSGSRADTQYF,TGTGCCAGCAGCTTAGTAAGCGGGAGTCGGGCAGATACGCAGTATTTT
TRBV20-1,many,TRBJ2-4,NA,CSARGRSGNIQYF,TGCAGTGCTAGGGGTCGCAGTGGGAACATTCAGTACTTC
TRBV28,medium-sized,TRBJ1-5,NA,CASRPRGQNQPQHF,TGTGCCAGCAGACCCCGGGGCCAAAATCAGCCCCAGCATTTT